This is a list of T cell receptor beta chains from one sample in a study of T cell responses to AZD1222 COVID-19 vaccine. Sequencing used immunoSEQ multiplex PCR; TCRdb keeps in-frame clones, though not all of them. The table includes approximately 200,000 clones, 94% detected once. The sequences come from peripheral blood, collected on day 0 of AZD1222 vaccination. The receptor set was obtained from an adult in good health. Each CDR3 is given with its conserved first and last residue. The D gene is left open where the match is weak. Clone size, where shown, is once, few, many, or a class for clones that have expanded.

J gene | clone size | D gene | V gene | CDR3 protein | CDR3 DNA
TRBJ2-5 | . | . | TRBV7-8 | CASSTRPQETQYF | TGTGCCAGCAGTACGAGGCCACAAGAGACCCAGTACTTC
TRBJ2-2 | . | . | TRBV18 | CARSPSATRDPGELFF | TGTGCCCGCTCACCTTCCGCGACTCGGGACCCCGGGGAGCTGTTTTTT
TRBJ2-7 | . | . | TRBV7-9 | CASSSTHGEQYF | TGTGCCAGCAGCTCCACCCATGGAGAGCAGTACTTC
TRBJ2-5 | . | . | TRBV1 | CTSSLSSGLAEEAQYF | TGCACCAGCAGCCTTTCTAGTGGACTAGCGGAAGAGGCCCAGTACTTC
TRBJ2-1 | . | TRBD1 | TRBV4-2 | CASSPRTGDPSNEQFF | TGTGCCAGCAGCCCGAGGACAGGGGACCCCAGCAATGAGCAGTTCTTC
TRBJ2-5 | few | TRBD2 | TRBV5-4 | CASSRGLSGSGETQYF | TGTGCCAGCAGCCGGGGGCTTAGCGGGAGTGGGGAGACCCAGTACTTC
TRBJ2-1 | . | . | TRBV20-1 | CSASRGLTYNEQFF | TGCAGTGCTAGTAGGGGACTCACCTACAATGAGCAGTTCTTC
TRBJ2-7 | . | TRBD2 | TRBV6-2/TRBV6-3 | CASSSLAFYSYEQYF | TGTGCCAGCAGTTCACTAGCGTTTTACTCCTACGAGCAGTACTTC
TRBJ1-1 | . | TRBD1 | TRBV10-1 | CASSDPDRGYPMGAEAFF | TGCGCCAGCAGTGACCCGGACAGGGGATACCCGATGGGCGCTGAAGCTTTCTTT
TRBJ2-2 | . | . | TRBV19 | CASSIDLTGELFF | TGTGCCAGTAGTATAGACCTCACCGGGGAGCTGTTTTTT
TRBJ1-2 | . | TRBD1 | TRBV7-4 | CASSATGVGYGYTF | TGTGCCAGCAGCGCGACAGGGGTCGGCTATGGCTACACCTTC
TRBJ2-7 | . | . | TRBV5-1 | CASSPSKGSGAARYEQYF | TGCGCCAGCAGCCCCTCGAAGGGGTCGGGAGCAGCGAGGTACGAGCAGTACTTC
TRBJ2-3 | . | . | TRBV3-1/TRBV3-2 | CASSQERLGTDTQYF | TGTGCCAGCAGCCAAGAAAGGTTAGGCACAGATACGCAGTATTTT
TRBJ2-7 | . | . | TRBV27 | CASSQRLQTAFEQYF | TGTGCCAGCAGCCAAAGACTACAAACTGCGTTCGAGCAGTACTTC
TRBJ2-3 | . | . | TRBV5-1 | CASSLNAERVTSTDTQYF | TGCGCCAGCAGCTTGAATGCAGAACGAGTTACTAGCACAGATACGCAGTATTTT
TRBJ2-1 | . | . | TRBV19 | CASREEGGEQFF | TGTGCCAGTAGAGAAGAAGGGGGTGAGCAGTTCTTC
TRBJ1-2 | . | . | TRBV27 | CASSPNSQPTNYGYTF | TGTGCCAGCAGTCCGAATAGTCAGCCTACTAACTATGGCTACACCTTC
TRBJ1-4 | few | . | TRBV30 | CAGEVGREKLFF | TGTGCCGGAGAGGTAGGGAGGGAAAAACTGTTTTTT
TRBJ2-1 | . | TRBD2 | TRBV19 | CASSATSGSPYNEQFF | TGTGCCAGTAGCGCGACTAGCGGGAGCCCATACAATGAGCAGTTCTTC
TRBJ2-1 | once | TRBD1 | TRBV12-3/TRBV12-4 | CASSSGGWEQFF | TGTGCCAGCAGTTCAGGGGGCTGGGAGCAGTTCTTC
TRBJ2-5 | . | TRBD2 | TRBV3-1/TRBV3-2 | CASSQVSGRAQETQYF | TGTGCCAGCAGCCAAGTTAGCGGGAGGGCCCAAGAGACCCAGTACTTC
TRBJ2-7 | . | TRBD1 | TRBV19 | CASSIRGQGNEQYF | TGTGCCAGTAGTATTAGGGGACAGGGGAACGAGCAGTACTTC
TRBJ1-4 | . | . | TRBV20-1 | CSASKGSNEKLFF | TGCAGTGCTAGTAAAGGGTCTAATGAAAAACTGTTTTTT
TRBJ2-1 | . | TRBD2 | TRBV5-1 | CASTKLAGVSNEQFF | TGCGCCAGCACGAAACTAGCGGGAGTCTCCAATGAGCAGTTCTTC
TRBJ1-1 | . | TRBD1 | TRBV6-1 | CASSERQGAWTEAFF | TGTGCCAGCAGTGAAAGGCAGGGGGCTTGGACTGAAGCTTTCTTT
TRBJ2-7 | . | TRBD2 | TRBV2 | CASRRSSGSPPEQYF | TGTGCCAGCAGACGTTCTAGCGGGAGTCCGCCGGAGCAGTACTTC
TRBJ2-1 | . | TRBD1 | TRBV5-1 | CASSPSGTGVRRHNEQFF | TGCGCCAGCAGCCCATCTGGGACAGGAGTAAGGAGGCACAATGAGCAGTTCTTC
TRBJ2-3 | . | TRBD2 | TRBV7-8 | CASSFSGSGTDTQYF | TGTGCCAGCAGCTTTAGCGGGAGTGGTACAGATACGCAGTATTTT
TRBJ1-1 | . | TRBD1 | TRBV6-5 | CASSRDRVAFF | TGTGCCAGCAGTCGGGACAGGGTGGCTTTCTTT
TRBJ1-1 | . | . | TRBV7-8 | CASSVGTGAEAFF | TGTGCCAGCAGCGTAGGGACGGGCGCTGAAGCTTTCTTT
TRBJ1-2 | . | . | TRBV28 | CASSRAGQRGYTF | TGTGCCAGCAGTCGGGCGGGACAACGGGGCTACACCTTC
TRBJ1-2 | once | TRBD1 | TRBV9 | CASTPLNRGRPFYGYTF | TGTGCCAGCACCCCCCTGAACAGGGGAAGACCCTTCTATGGCTACACCTTC
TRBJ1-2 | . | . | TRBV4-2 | CASSQEDHYGYTF | TGTGCCAGCAGCCAAGAGGACCACTATGGCTACACCTTC
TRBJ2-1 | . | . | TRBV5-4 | CASSSAPGAYNEQFF | TGTGCCAGCAGCTCCGCCCCAGGGGCCTACAATGAGCAGTTCTTC
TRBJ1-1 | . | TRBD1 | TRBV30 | CAWKQGAMTEAFF | TGTGCCTGGAAACAGGGGGCCATGACTGAAGCTTTCTTT
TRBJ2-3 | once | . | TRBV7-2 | CASSLASGSTDTQYF | TGTGCCAGCAGCTTAGCTAGTGGGAGCACAGATACGCAGTATTTT
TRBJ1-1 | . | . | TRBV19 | CASSRGPEAFF | TGTGCCAGTAGTCGGGGACCTGAAGCTTTCTTT
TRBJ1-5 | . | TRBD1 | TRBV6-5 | CASSPRQGGNQPQHF | TGTGCCAGCAGCCCACGACAGGGCGGCAATCAGCCCCAGCATTTT